The rows below give T cell receptor beta chains drawn from one sample of a study of shared clonotypes between healthy human individuals. Here immunoSEQ multiplex PCR was the method, and the copy in TCRdb shows in-frame clones only, minus some. The profile shows 2,500,000 or so clones, around 90% of them singletons. The specimen sequenced was naive CD4+ T cells from PBMCs. The source is a young man in good health. Some clones in this sample may be carry-over from other donors' samples. Each CDR3 is given with its conserved first and last residue. Each record gives: clone size, J gene, CDR3 length, D gene, V gene, CDR3 protein, CDR3 DNA. A D gene is named only where the DNA matches it firmly. Not every row has a clone size; where given, it reads once, few, many or a size class.

clone_size: .; j_call: TRBJ2-2; cdr3_length: 13; d_call: .; v_call: TRBV6-1; cdr3_aa: CASSSRVLRELFF; cdr3_nt: TGTGCCAGCAGCTCTAGGGTTTTGAGGGAGCTGTTTTTT
clone_size: once; j_call: TRBJ2-3; cdr3_length: 14; d_call: .; v_call: TRBV10-1; cdr3_aa: CASSLGGSTDTQYF; cdr3_nt: TGCGCCAGCAGTCTTGGCGGGAGCACAGATACGCAGTATTTT
clone_size: .; j_call: TRBJ2-2; cdr3_length: 13; d_call: .; v_call: TRBV30; cdr3_aa: CAWSLQGTGELFF; cdr3_nt: TGTGCCTGGAGTCTTCAGGGTACCGGGGAGCTGTTTTTT
clone_size: .; j_call: TRBJ2-7; cdr3_length: 15; d_call: .; v_call: TRBV5-1; cdr3_aa: CASSLDGGSDYEQYF; cdr3_nt: TGCGCCAGCAGCTTGGACGGTGGCAGCGACTACGAGCAGTACTTC
clone_size: once; j_call: TRBJ2-7; cdr3_length: 14; d_call: .; v_call: TRBV2; cdr3_aa: CASTSWHLPVEQYF; cdr3_nt: TGTGCCAGCACCTCGTGGCACCTCCCAGTAGAGCAGTACTTC
clone_size: once; j_call: TRBJ1-1; cdr3_length: 17; d_call: TRBD1; v_call: TRBV28; cdr3_aa: CASSLGPGQGGNTEAFF; cdr3_nt: TGTGCCAGCAGTTTAGGGCCAGGACAGGGCGGGAACACTGAAGCTTTCTTT
clone_size: .; j_call: TRBJ2-5; cdr3_length: 13; d_call: .; v_call: TRBV30; cdr3_aa: CAWSPQVQETQYF; cdr3_nt: TGTGCCTGGAGTCCACAAGTGCAAGAGACCCAGTACTTC
clone_size: .; j_call: TRBJ1-3; cdr3_length: 15; d_call: .; v_call: TRBV11-2; cdr3_aa: CASRFPGAEGNTIYF; cdr3_nt: TGTGCCAGCAGATTCCCAGGGGCTGAAGGAAACACCATATATTTT
clone_size: .; j_call: TRBJ1-1; cdr3_length: 19; d_call: TRBD1; v_call: TRBV7-9; cdr3_aa: CASSPTNFGQGRMNTEAFF; cdr3_nt: TGTGCCAGCAGCCCAACAAATTTTGGACAGGGGCGTATGAACACTGAAGCTTTCTTT
clone_size: .; j_call: TRBJ2-3; cdr3_length: 15; d_call: TRBD1; v_call: TRBV19; cdr3_aa: CASSIGDRETDTQYF; cdr3_nt: TGTGCCAGTAGTATAGGAGACAGGGAAACAGATACGCAGTATTTT
clone_size: .; j_call: TRBJ1-1; cdr3_length: 12; d_call: .; v_call: TRBV28; cdr3_aa: CAAGWGNTEAFF; cdr3_nt: TGTGCCGCGGGTTGGGGGAACACTGAAGCTTTCTTT
clone_size: .; j_call: TRBJ1-3; cdr3_length: 15; d_call: TRBD1; v_call: TRBV28; cdr3_aa: CASSFGQGGGNTIYF; cdr3_nt: TGTGCCAGCAGTTTCGGACAGGGTGGAGGAAACACCATATATTTT
clone_size: .; j_call: TRBJ2-7; cdr3_length: 15; d_call: TRBD1; v_call: TRBV7-8; cdr3_aa: CASSSYRGRDYEQYF; cdr3_nt: TGTGCCAGCAGCTCCTACAGGGGGCGAGACTACGAGCAGTACTTC
clone_size: .; j_call: TRBJ1-2; cdr3_length: 16; d_call: .; v_call: TRBV25-1; cdr3_aa: CASSAYDRPTHYGYTF; cdr3_nt: TGTGCCAGCAGTGCATACGACAGACCAACACACTATGGCTACACCTTC
clone_size: .; j_call: TRBJ2-5; cdr3_length: 16; d_call: .; v_call: TRBV2; cdr3_aa: CASSEWAGARGETQYF; cdr3_nt: TGTGCCAGCAGTGAATGGGCAGGGGCGAGGGGAGAGACCCAGTACTTC
clone_size: .; j_call: TRBJ2-5; cdr3_length: 13; d_call: .; v_call: TRBV5-1; cdr3_aa: CASSRLTGETQYF; cdr3_nt: TGCGCCAGCAGCCGTCTAACCGGGGAGACCCAGTACTTC
clone_size: .; j_call: TRBJ2-5; cdr3_length: 14; d_call: TRBD2; v_call: TRBV5-1; cdr3_aa: CASSLSSGQETQYF; cdr3_nt: TGCGCCAGCAGCTTGTCTAGCGGACAAGAGACCCAGTACTTC
clone_size: .; j_call: TRBJ2-5; cdr3_length: 11; d_call: .; v_call: TRBV20-1; cdr3_aa: CSARDIGTQYF; cdr3_nt: TGCAGTGCTAGAGATATCGGGACCCAGTACTTC
clone_size: .; j_call: TRBJ2-2; cdr3_length: 14; d_call: TRBD2; v_call: TRBV9; cdr3_aa: CAGSSGRNTGELFF; cdr3_nt: TGTGCCGGGTCTAGCGGTCGGAACACCGGGGAGCTGTTTTTT
clone_size: few; j_call: TRBJ1-2; cdr3_length: 13; d_call: .; v_call: TRBV10-3; cdr3_aa: CAISETANYGYTF; cdr3_nt: TGTGCCATCAGTGAGACGGCTAACTATGGCTACACCTTC
clone_size: .; j_call: TRBJ2-7; cdr3_length: 14; d_call: TRBD1; v_call: TRBV5-6; cdr3_aa: CASSFRDRVYEQYF; cdr3_nt: TGTGCCAGCAGCTTCCGCGACAGGGTATACGAGCAGTACTTC
clone_size: few; j_call: TRBJ2-3; cdr3_length: 15; d_call: .; v_call: TRBV2; cdr3_aa: CASSGQGTGTDTQYF; cdr3_nt: TGTGCCAGCAGTGGTCAGGGGACTGGCACAGATACGCAGTATTTT
clone_size: .; j_call: TRBJ2-3; cdr3_length: 13; d_call: .; v_call: TRBV6-1; cdr3_aa: CASSDSGWGTQYF; cdr3_nt: TGTGCCAGCAGTGATAGCGGATGGGGTACGCAGTATTTT
clone_size: .; j_call: TRBJ1-5; cdr3_length: 12; d_call: .; v_call: TRBV28; cdr3_aa: CASRSSNQPQHF; cdr3_nt: TGTGCCAGCAGGAGTAGCAATCAGCCCCAGCATTTT
clone_size: .; j_call: TRBJ2-7; cdr3_length: 15; d_call: TRBD2; v_call: TRBV4-2; cdr3_aa: CASSRSLAEPYEQYF; cdr3_nt: TGTGCCAGCAGCCGATCACTAGCGGAGCCCTACGAGCAGTACTTC
clone_size: .; j_call: TRBJ2-7; cdr3_length: 16; d_call: .; v_call: TRBV9; cdr3_aa: CASSVATGVTSYEQYF; cdr3_nt: TGTGCCAGCAGCGTAGCTACGGGAGTCACTTCCTACGAGCAGTACTTC
clone_size: .; j_call: TRBJ1-1; cdr3_length: 13; d_call: .; v_call: TRBV11-1; cdr3_aa: CASSRQLNTEAFF; cdr3_nt: TGTGCCAGCAGCCGACAATTGAACACTGAAGCTTTCTTT
clone_size: .; j_call: TRBJ1-1; cdr3_length: 11; d_call: .; v_call: TRBV6-5; cdr3_aa: CASSVNTEAFF; cdr3_nt: TGTGCCAGCAGCGTAAACACTGAAGCTTTCTTT
clone_size: .; j_call: TRBJ2-2; cdr3_length: 16; d_call: TRBD1; v_call: TRBV7-9; cdr3_aa: CASKLTDRRNTGELFF; cdr3_nt: TGTGCCAGCAAGCTTACGGACAGGAGAAACACCGGGGAGCTGTTTTTT
clone_size: .; j_call: TRBJ1-3; cdr3_length: 15; d_call: .; v_call: TRBV2; cdr3_aa: CASSEEGLTGSTIYF; cdr3_nt: TGTGCCAGCAGTGAGGAAGGGCTGACGGGAAGCACCATATATTTT
clone_size: .; j_call: TRBJ1-5; cdr3_length: 16; d_call: .; v_call: TRBV7-9; cdr3_aa: CASSKARTASNQPQHF; cdr3_nt: TGTGCCAGCAGCAAGGCCCGGACGGCTAGCAATCAGCCCCAGCATTTT
clone_size: .; j_call: TRBJ2-7; cdr3_length: 14; d_call: .; v_call: TRBV27; cdr3_aa: CASSSGQPAYEQYF; cdr3_nt: TGTGCCAGCAGTTCCGGACAGCCAGCCTACGAGCAGTACTTC
clone_size: .; j_call: TRBJ1-3; cdr3_length: 13; d_call: TRBD1; v_call: TRBV28; cdr3_aa: CAADRGVGNTIYF; cdr3_nt: TGTGCCGCGGACAGGGGAGTTGGAAACACCATATATTTT
clone_size: .; j_call: TRBJ1-5; cdr3_length: 18; d_call: .; v_call: TRBV6-1; cdr3_aa: CASSERVPTSYSNQPQHF; cdr3_nt: TGTGCCAGCAGTGAACGTGTGCCCACCTCCTATAGCAATCAGCCCCAGCATTTT
clone_size: .; j_call: TRBJ2-4; cdr3_length: 15; d_call: .; v_call: TRBV5-4; cdr3_aa: CASSHRTIAKNIQYF; cdr3_nt: TGTGCCAGCAGCCATCGGACGATTGCCAAAAACATTCAGTACTTC
clone_size: .; j_call: TRBJ1-2; cdr3_length: 12; d_call: TRBD1; v_call: TRBV28; cdr3_aa: CARSINRGGYTF; cdr3_nt: TGTGCCCGCAGTATCAACAGGGGTGGCTACACCTTC
clone_size: .; j_call: TRBJ1-4; cdr3_length: 15; d_call: TRBD1; v_call: TRBV4-2; cdr3_aa: CASSQVDRGREKLFF; cdr3_nt: TGTGCCAGCAGCCAAGTAGACAGGGGGCGCGAAAAACTGTTTTTT
clone_size: once; j_call: TRBJ1-1; cdr3_length: 17; d_call: TRBD1; v_call: TRBV4-1; cdr3_aa: CASSQDPRGLWNTEAFF; cdr3_nt: TGCGCCAGCAGCCAGGACCCCAGGGGGCTCTGGAACACTGAAGCTTTCTTT
clone_size: .; j_call: TRBJ2-5; cdr3_length: 16; d_call: TRBD2; v_call: TRBV4-3; cdr3_aa: CASSLGLAGTQETQYF; cdr3_nt: TGCGCCAGCAGCCTGGGACTAGCGGGAACGCAAGAGACCCAGTACTTC
clone_size: .; j_call: TRBJ1-3; cdr3_length: 14; d_call: .; v_call: TRBV5-1; cdr3_aa: CASSLSGDGNTIYF; cdr3_nt: TGCGCCAGCAGCTTGTCCGGGGATGGAAACACCATATATTTT
clone_size: .; j_call: TRBJ1-6; cdr3_length: 15; d_call: .; v_call: TRBV6-6; cdr3_aa: CASTAVSSYNSPLHF; cdr3_nt: TGTGCCAGCACGGCGGTGAGCTCCTATAATTCACCCCTCCACTTT
clone_size: .; j_call: TRBJ2-7; cdr3_length: 15; d_call: .; v_call: TRBV28; cdr3_aa: CASSPTGTLSYEQYF; cdr3_nt: TGTGCCAGCAGCCCCACAGGGACCCTCTCCTACGAGCAGTACTTC
clone_size: .; j_call: TRBJ2-5; cdr3_length: 14; d_call: TRBD1; v_call: TRBV30; cdr3_aa: CAWAGDRGQETQYF; cdr3_nt: TGTGCCTGGGCCGGGGACAGGGGCCAAGAGACCCAGTACTTC
clone_size: .; j_call: TRBJ2-1; cdr3_length: 16; d_call: .; v_call: TRBV4-1; cdr3_aa: CASSQGPSSSYNEQFF; cdr3_nt: TGCGCCAGCAGCCAGGGTCCTTCAAGCTCCTACAATGAGCAGTTCTTC
clone_size: .; j_call: TRBJ2-7; cdr3_length: 15; d_call: .; v_call: TRBV5-1; cdr3_aa: CASKVVSAGTYEQYF; cdr3_nt: TGCGCCAGCAAGGTTGTCTCGGCCGGAACCTACGAGCAGTACTTC
clone_size: few; j_call: TRBJ1-2; cdr3_length: 11; d_call: .; v_call: TRBV9; cdr3_aa: CASSADYGYTF; cdr3_nt: TGTGCCAGCAGCGCCGACTATGGCTACACCTTC
clone_size: .; j_call: TRBJ1-4; cdr3_length: 14; d_call: .; v_call: TRBV19; cdr3_aa: CASSPPQGREKLFF; cdr3_nt: TGTGCCAGTAGCCCACCGCAGGGACGGGAAAAACTGTTTTTT
clone_size: .; j_call: TRBJ2-2; cdr3_length: 15; d_call: .; v_call: TRBV7-9; cdr3_aa: CASSLKGGNTGELFF; cdr3_nt: TGTGCCAGCAGCTTAAAGGGGGGGAACACCGGGGAGCTGTTTTTT
clone_size: once; j_call: TRBJ2-3; cdr3_length: 17; d_call: TRBD2; v_call: TRBV19; cdr3_aa: CASSMTSGSPFGDTQYF; cdr3_nt: TGTGCCAGTAGTATGACTAGCGGGAGTCCGTTTGGAGATACGCAGTATTTT
clone_size: .; j_call: TRBJ2-2; cdr3_length: 16; d_call: TRBD2; v_call: TRBV7-2; cdr3_aa: CASSPPGLAGTGELFF; cdr3_nt: TGTGCCAGCAGCCCTCCGGGACTAGCGGGCACCGGGGAGCTGTTTTTT
clone_size: .; j_call: TRBJ2-3; cdr3_length: 14; d_call: .; v_call: TRBV29-1; cdr3_aa: CSVSEGVGGDTQYF; cdr3_nt: TGCAGCGTCAGTGAAGGGGTCGGAGGGGATACGCAGTATTTT
clone_size: .; j_call: TRBJ2-5; cdr3_length: 19; d_call: TRBD2; v_call: TRBV30; cdr3_aa: CAWSQRLAGGRSRKETQYF; cdr3_nt: TGTGCCTGGAGTCAGAGACTAGCGGGAGGGCGGTCTAGGAAGGAGACCCAGTACTTC